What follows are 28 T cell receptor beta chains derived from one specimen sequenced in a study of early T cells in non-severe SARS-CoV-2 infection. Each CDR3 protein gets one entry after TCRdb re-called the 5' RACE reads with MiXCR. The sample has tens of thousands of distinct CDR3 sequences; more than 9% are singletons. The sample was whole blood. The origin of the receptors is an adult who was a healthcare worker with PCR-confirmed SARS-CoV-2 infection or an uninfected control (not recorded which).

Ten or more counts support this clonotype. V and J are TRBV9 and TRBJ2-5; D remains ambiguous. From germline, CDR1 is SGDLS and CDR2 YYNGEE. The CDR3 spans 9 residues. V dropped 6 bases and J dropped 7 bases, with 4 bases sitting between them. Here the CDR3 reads CASTTTQYF. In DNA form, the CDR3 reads TGTGCCAGCACTACGACCCAGTACTTC.

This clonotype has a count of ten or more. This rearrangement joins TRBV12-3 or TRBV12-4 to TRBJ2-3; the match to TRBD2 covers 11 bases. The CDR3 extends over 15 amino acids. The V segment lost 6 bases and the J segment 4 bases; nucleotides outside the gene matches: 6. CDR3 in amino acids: CASSPTSGGPDTQYF. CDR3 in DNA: TGTGCCAGCAGCCCTACTAGCGGGGGACCAGATACGCAGTATTTT.

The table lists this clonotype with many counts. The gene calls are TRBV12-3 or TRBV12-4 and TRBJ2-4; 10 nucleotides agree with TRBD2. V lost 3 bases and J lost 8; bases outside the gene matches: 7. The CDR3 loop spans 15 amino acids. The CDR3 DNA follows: TGTGCCAGCAGTTTCTTAGCGGGAGGAGGGGACATTCAGTACTTC. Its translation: CASSFLAGGGDIQYF.

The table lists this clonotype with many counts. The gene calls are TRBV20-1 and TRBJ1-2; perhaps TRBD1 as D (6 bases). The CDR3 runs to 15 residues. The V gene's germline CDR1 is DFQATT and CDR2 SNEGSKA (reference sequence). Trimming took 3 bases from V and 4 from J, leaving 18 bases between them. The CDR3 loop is CSASDDRTFGYGYTF. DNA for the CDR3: TGCAGTGCTAGTGATGACAGGACTTTTGGCTATGGCTACACCTTC.

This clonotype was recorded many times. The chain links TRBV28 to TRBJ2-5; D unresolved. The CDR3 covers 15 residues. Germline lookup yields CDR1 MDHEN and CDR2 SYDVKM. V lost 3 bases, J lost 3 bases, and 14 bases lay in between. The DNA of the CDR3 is TGTGCCAGCAGTTTTTCATTAGGCGGAAAAGAGACCCAGTACTTC. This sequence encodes CASSFSLGGKETQYF.

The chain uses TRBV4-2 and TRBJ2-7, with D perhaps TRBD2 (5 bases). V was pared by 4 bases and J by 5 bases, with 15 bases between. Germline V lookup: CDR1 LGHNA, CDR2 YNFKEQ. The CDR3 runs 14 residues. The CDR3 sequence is CASSRGPFTHEQYF. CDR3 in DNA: TGTGCCAGCAGCCGAGGGCCGTTTACCCACGAGCAGTACTTC.

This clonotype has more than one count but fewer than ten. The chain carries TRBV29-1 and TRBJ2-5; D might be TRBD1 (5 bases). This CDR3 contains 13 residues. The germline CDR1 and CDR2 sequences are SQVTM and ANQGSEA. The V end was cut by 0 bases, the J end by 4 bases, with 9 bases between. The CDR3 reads CSVEEVRAETQYF. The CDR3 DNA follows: TGCAGCGTTGAAGAGGTCAGGGCAGAGACCCAGTACTTC.

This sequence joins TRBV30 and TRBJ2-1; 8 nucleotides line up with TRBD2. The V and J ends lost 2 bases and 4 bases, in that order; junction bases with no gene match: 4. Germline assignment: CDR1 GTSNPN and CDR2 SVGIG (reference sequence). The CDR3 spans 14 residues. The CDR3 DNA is TGTGCCTGGAGTCTCCTAGCGGGTTACAATGAGCAGTTCTTC. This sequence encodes CAWSLLAGYNEQFF.

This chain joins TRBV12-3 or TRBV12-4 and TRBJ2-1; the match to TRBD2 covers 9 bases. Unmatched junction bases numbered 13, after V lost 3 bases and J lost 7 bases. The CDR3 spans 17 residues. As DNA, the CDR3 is TGTGCCAGCAGTTTGAGGGGCTGGACTAGCGAGGGTAATGAGCAGTTCTTC. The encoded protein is CASSLRGWTSEGNEQFF.

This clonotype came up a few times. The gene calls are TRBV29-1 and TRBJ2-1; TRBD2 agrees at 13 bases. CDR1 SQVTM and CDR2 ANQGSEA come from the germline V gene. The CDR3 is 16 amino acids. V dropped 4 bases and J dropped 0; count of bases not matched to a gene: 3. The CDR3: CSVAGTSGNSYNEQFF. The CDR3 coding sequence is TGCAGCGTTGCAGGGACTAGCGGGAACTCCTACAATGAGCAGTTCTTC.

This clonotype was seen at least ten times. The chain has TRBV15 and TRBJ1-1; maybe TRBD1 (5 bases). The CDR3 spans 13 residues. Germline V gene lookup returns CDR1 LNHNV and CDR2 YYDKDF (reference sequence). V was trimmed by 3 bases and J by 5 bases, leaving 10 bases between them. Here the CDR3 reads CATSSQGRTEAFF. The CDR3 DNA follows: TGTGCCACCAGCAGTCAGGGTCGTACTGAAGCTTTCTTT. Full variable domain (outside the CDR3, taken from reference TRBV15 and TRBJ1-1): DAMVIQNPRYQVTQFGKPVTLSCSQTLNHNVMYWYQQKSSQAPKLLFHYYDKDFNNEADTPDNFQSRRPNTSFCFLDIRSPGLGDTAMYLCATSSQGRTEAFFGQGTRLTVV.

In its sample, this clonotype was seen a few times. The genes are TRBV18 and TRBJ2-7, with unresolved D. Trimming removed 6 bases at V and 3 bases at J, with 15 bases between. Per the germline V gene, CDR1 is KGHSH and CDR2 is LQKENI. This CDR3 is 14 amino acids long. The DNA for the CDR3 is TGTGCCAGCTCCGAGAGGCTTCCATACTACGAGCAGTACTTC. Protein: CASSERLPYYEQYF.

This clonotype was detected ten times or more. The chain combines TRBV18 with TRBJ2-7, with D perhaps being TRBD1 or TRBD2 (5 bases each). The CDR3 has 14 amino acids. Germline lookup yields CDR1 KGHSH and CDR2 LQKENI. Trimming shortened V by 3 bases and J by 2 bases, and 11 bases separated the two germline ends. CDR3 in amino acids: CASSPGVGTYEQYF. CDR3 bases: TGTGCCAGCTCACCGGGGGTAGGAACCTACGAGCAGTACTTC. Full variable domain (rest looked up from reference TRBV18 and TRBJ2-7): NAGVMQNPRHLVRRRGQEARLRCSPMKGHSHVYWYRQLPEEGLKFMVYLQKENIIDESGMPKERFSAEFPKEGPSILRIQQVVRGDSAAYFCASSPGVGTYEQYFGPGTRLTVT.

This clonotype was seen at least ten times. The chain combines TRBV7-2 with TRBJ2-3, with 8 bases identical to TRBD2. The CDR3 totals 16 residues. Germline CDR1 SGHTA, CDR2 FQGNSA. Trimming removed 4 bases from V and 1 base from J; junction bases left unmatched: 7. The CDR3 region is CASSSTGSGGTDTQYF. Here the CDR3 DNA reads TGTGCCAGCAGCTCCACGGGTAGCGGGGGCACAGATACGCAGTATTTT. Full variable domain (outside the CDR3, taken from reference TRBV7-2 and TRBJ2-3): GAGVSQSPSNKVTEKGKDVELRCDPISGHTALYWYRQSLGQGLEFLIYFQGNSAPDKSGLPSDRFSAERTGGSVSTLTIQRTQQEDSAVYLCASSSTGSGGTDTQYFGPGTRLTVL.

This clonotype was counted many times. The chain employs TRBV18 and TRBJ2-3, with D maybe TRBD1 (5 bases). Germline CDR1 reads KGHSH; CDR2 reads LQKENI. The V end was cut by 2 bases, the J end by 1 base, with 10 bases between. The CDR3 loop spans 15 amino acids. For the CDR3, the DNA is TGTGCCAGCTCACCAGGGGTAGGGGGCACAGATACGCAGTATTTT. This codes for CASSPGVGGTDTQYF.

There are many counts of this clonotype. This CDR3 reads CASRKEQGKVQPQHF. The CDR3 DNA is TGTGCCAGTAGAAAGGAGCAGGGAAAGGTTCAGCCCCAGCATTTT. The rearrangement links TRBV19 to TRBJ1-5; TRBD1 is a possible D gene (5 bases). The CDR3 consists of 15 residues. Germline CDR1 reads LNHDA; CDR2 reads SQIVND (reference sequence). V shed 6 bases and J shed 6 bases, with 18 bases lying between them.

In nucleotides, the CDR3 is TGTGCCAGCAGCCCGTGGGGGGGCCCCAATGAGCAGTTCTTC. It is translated as CASSPWGGPNEQFF. The J gene is TRBJ2-1, the V gene TRBV5-5, with D maybe TRBD2 (7 bases). Germline V gives CDR1 SGHKS, CDR2 YYEKEE (reference sequence). V was pared by 4 bases and J by 6 bases, with 14 bases between. The CDR3 length is 14 residues.

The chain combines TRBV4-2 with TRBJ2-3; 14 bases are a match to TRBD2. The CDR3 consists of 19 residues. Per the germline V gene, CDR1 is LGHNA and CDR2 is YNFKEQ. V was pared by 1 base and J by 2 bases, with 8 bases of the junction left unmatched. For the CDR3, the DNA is TGTGCCAGCAGCCAAGGGGGACTAGCGGGAGCTGGGTTCACAGATACGCAGTATTTT. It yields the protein CASSQGGLAGAGFTDTQYF.

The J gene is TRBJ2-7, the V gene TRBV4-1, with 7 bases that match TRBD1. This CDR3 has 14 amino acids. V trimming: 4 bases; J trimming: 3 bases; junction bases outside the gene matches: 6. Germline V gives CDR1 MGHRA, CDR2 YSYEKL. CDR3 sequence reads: CASSRDRANYEQYF. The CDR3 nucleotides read TGCGCCAGCAGCCGCGACAGGGCAAACTACGAGCAGTACTTC.

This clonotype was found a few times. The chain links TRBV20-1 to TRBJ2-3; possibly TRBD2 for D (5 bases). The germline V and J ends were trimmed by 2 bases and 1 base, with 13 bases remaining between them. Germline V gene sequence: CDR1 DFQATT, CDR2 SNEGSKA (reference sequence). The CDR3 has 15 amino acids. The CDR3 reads CSARILGLGTDTQYF. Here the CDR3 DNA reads TGCAGTGCTAGAATACTAGGTTTAGGCACAGATACGCAGTATTTT.

The CDR3 DNA reads TGTGCCAGCAGAAGGGGGCGCGAGGGCACTGAAGCTTTCTTT. Protein: CASRRGREGTEAFF. The gene calls are TRBV2 and TRBJ1-1, with 7 bases identical to TRBD1. The CDR3 contains 14 residues. Germline CDR1 and CDR2: SNHLY and FYNNEI. Trimming removed 6 bases from V and 4 bases from J; junction bases left unmatched: 8. Looking up the rest from reference TRBV2 and TRBJ1-1 gives the full variable domain: EPEVTQTPSHQVTQMGQEVILRCVPISNHLYFYWYRQILGQKVEFLVSFYNNEISEKSEIFDDQFSVERPDGSNFTLKIRSTKLEDSAMYFCASRRGREGTEAFFGQGTRLTVV.

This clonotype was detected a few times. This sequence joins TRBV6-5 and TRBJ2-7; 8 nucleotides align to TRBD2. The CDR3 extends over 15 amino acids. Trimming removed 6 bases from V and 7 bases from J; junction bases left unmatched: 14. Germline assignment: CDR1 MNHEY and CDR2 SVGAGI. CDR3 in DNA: TGTGCCAGCAGCCCCGGGGGGAGCGGGAGATTGGAGCAGTACTTC. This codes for CASSPGGSGRLEQYF.

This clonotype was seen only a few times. The CDR3 spells CASSHLLQGASQPQHF. The CDR3 DNA sequence: TGCGCCAGCAGCCATCTACTACAGGGGGCTAGTCAGCCCCAGCATTTT. The chain carries TRBV4-1 and TRBJ1-5; 9 bases are shared with TRBD1. Germline CDR1 is MGHRA and CDR2 is YSYEKL. The CDR3 is made up of 16 amino acids. Unmatched junction bases numbered 9, after V lost 3 bases and J lost 6 bases.

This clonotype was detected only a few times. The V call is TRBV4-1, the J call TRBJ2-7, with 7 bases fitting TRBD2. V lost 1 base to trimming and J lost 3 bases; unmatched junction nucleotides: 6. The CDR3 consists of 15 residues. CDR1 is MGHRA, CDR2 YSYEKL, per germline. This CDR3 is CASSQGLALYYEQYF. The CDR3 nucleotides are TGCGCCAGCAGCCAAGGACTAGCACTTTACTACGAGCAGTACTTC.

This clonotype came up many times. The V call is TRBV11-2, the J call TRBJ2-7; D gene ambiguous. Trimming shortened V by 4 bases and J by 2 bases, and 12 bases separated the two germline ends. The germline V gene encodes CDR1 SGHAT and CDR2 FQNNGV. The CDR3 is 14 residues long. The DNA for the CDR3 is TGTGCCAGCAGCTCGATTCACCTTCCCTACGAGCAGTACTTC. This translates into CASSSIHLPYEQYF.

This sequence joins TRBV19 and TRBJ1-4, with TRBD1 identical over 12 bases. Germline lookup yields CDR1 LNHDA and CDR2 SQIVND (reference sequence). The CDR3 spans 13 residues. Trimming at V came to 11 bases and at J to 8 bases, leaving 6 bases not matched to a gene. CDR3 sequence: CAPSGTGGEKLFF. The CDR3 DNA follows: TGTGCCCCTAGTGGGACAGGGGGCGAAAAACTGTTTTTT. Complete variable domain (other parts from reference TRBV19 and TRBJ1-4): DGGITQSPKYLFRKEGQNVTLSCEQNLNHDAMYWYRQDPGQGLRLIYYSQIVNDFQKGDIAEGYSVSREKKESFPLTVTSAQKNPTAFYLCAPSGTGGEKLFFGSGTQLSVL.

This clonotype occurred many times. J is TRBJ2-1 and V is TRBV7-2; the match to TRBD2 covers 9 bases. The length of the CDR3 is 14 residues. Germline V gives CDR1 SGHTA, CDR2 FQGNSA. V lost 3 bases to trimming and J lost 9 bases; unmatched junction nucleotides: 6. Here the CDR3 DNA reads TGTGCCAGCAGCTTTCGCGGGAGGGCCGGTGAGCAGTTCTTC. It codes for CASSFRGRAGEQFF.

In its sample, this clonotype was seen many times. This CDR3 is CASAPRGQRAFF. CDR3 DNA: TGTGCCAGCGCGCCTCGGGGGCAGCGGGCTTTCTTT. V usage is TRBV3-1 and J usage is TRBJ1-1; maybe TRBD1 (6 bases). V was trimmed by 8 bases and J by 11 bases, leaving 18 bases between them. This CDR3 region has 12 residues. The V gene's germline CDR1 is LGHDT and CDR2 YNNKEL (reference sequence).